This T cell receptor beta chain was captured in a study of blood T cell repertoires in COVID-19. About the study: PBMCs, B-cell-depleted T cells, or T cells provided the cDNA or gDNA that made up the material.

The data were produced by immunoSEQ multiplex PCR, yet TCRdb's version contains in-frame clones alone and is incomplete. The table includes roughly 120,000 clones, roughly 87% detected once. V lost 2 bases and J 7 bases, leaving 15 bases between the germline ends. CDR1 MNHEY and CDR2 SMNVEV come from the germline V gene (reference sequence). The CDR3 spans 14 residues. The sequence derives from a human donor in a cohort sampled during active COVID-19. The V call is TRBV27, the J call TRBJ2-7; maybe TRBD1 (5 bases). Material for sequencing was peripheral blood. CDR3 in amino acids: CASSLRGSAREQYF. As DNA, the CDR3 is TGTGCCAGCAGTTTAAGGGGATCGGCGAGGGAGCAGTACTTC.